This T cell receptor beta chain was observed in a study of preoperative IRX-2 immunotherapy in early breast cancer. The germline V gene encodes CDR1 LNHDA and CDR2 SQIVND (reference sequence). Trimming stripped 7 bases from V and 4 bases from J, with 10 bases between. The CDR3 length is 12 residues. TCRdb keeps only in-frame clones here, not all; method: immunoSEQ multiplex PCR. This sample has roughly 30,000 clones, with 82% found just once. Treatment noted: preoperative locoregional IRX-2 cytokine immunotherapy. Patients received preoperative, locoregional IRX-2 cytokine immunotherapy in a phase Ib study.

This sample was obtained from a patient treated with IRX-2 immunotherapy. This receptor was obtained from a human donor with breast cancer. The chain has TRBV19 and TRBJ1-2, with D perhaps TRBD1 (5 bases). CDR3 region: CASNSGTYGYTF. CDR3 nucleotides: TGTGCCAGTAATTCAGGGACCTATGGCTACACCTTC.